The 17 T cell receptor beta chains below all came from one sample that was sequenced in a study of neurological immune-mediated disorders. TCRdb re-called the 5' RACE reads through MiXCR, storing one row per CDR3 protein. Found here are 80,000 or so distinct CDR3 sequences, about 9.4% of them singletons; the top ten hold approximately 1.5%. The specimen sequenced was PBMCs. The receptors shown here come from a man over 45 in good health.

This clonotype was seen many times. This chain joins TRBV7-8 and TRBJ1-6; D is ambiguous. Trimming pared 6 bases from V and 7 bases from J, leaving 7 bases between. The CDR3 is 12 amino acids. Germline V CDR1 and CDR2: SGHVS, FQNEAQ. CDR3 loop: CASRTGNSPLHF. The CDR3 DNA reads as TGTGCCAGCAGGACGGGAAATTCACCCCTCCACTTT.

This clonotype was counted at least ten times. The chain uses TRBV6-1 and TRBJ2-2; D ambiguous. This CDR3 region has 15 residues. Germline values: CDR1 MNHNS, CDR2 SASEGT. V gave up 8 bases and J gave up 4 bases, with 17 bases separating them. CDR3 region: CASHVSSFLTGELFF. The CDR3 nucleotides are TGTGCCAGCCACGTATCCAGCTTCCTCACCGGGGAGCTGTTTTTT.

In this sample, this clonotype turned up many times. This chain uses TRBV2 with TRBJ2-5; a weak D match, TRBD2 (7 bases). The CDR3 totals 13 residues. CDR1 SNHLY and CDR2 FYNNEI come from the germline V gene. The V end lost 7 bases, the J end lost 5 bases, and 14 bases lay between the germline ends. CDR3 in amino acids: CASKGGRGETQYF. The CDR3 DNA sequence: TGTGCCAGCAAGGGGGGGCGCGGGGAGACCCAGTACTTC.

This clonotype came up many times. The J gene is TRBJ2-1, the V gene TRBV12-3 or TRBV12-4; D gene ambiguous. Trimming removed 5 bases at V and 4 bases at J, with 15 bases between. The CDR3 loop spans 15 amino acids. Here the CDR3 DNA reads TGTGCCAGCAGTCCCCGGGTCAGAAATTACAATGAGCAGTTCTTC. Protein product: CASSPRVRNYNEQFF.

This clonotype was observed at least ten times. DNA for the CDR3: TGTGCCATAGCTAGCGGGAGTTTTGGGGGTTACAATGAGCAGTTCTTC. Translated, it gives CAIASGSFGGYNEQFF. The chain couples TRBV28 to TRBJ2-1; 10 bases map to TRBD2. V dropped 10 bases and J dropped 4; count of bases not matched to a gene: 13. There are 16 residues in the CDR3. CDR1 is MDHEN and CDR2 is SYDVKM in the germline V gene.

In its sample, this clonotype was seen many times. This chain joins TRBV5-1 and TRBJ2-7, with a possible D match to TRBD2 (6 bases). From germline, CDR1 is SGHRS and CDR2 YFSETQ. V lost 4 bases to trimming and J lost 2 bases, with 16 bases between them. The CDR3 is 15 residues long. Here the CDR3 reads CASSDTRGLPYEQYF. CDR3 nucleotide sequence: TGCGCCAGCAGCGATACGCGGGGACTGCCCTACGAGCAGTACTTC. The full variable domain, with the rest looked up from reference TRBV5-1 and TRBJ2-7, is KAGVTQTPRYLIKTRGQQVTLSCSPISGHRSVSWYQQTPGQGLQFLFEYFSETQRNKGNFPGRFSGRQFSNSRSEMNVSTLELGDSALYLCASSDTRGLPYEQYFGPGTRLTVT.

On this clonotype itself: It may be a read error: a sequence one base away is much more abundant. V usage is TRBV5-1 and J usage is TRBJ1-4; D might be TRBD1 (5 bases). Germline CDR1 SGHRS, CDR2 YFSETQ. The CDR3 consists of 14 residues. The CDR3 protein is CASSFGARNEKQFF. The CDR3 bases are TGCGCCAGCAGCTTCGGGGCTCGTAATGAAAAACAGTTTTTT.

In this sample, this clonotype turned up a few times. The chain uses TRBV29-1 and TRBJ2-1, with 14 bases identical to TRBD2. This CDR3 has 14 residues. Germline V gives CDR1 SQVTM, CDR2 ANQGSEA. V lost 3 bases and J lost 9; bases outside the gene matches: 4. The CDR3, as DNA: TGCAGCGTTGAGGGACTAGCGGGAGTAGGTGAGCAGTTCTTC. Its protein product is CSVEGLAGVGEQFF.

Ten or more counts support this clonotype. The chain uses TRBV12-3 or TRBV12-4 and TRBJ2-2, with D perhaps matching TRBD1 (5 bases). The CDR3 runs to 15 residues. V lost 3 bases, J lost 6 bases, and 14 bases lay in between. The DNA for the CDR3 is TGTGCCAGCAGTTTCGTCACAGGCGTCGCCGGGGAGCTGTTTTTT. It translates to CASSFVTGVAGELFF.

This clonotype has at least ten counts. The rearrangement links TRBV20-1 to TRBJ2-2, with TRBD2 as a possible D gene (5 bases). Germline assignment: CDR1 DFQATT and CDR2 SNEGSKA (reference sequence). CDR3 length: 14 residues. V was pared by 3 bases and J by 0 bases, with 8 bases between. CDR3 DNA: TGCAGTGCTAGTTGGCGGGCGAACACCGGGGAGCTGTTTTTT. As protein: CSASWRANTGELFF.

This clonotype was seen at least ten times. CDR3 sequence: CSARDLDVLARTSTDTQYF. In DNA form, the CDR3 reads TGCAGTGCTAGAGATCTTGATGTTTTGGCTAGAACTAGCACAGATACGCAGTATTTT. V gene TRBV20-1 combines with J gene TRBJ2-3; D ambiguous. The CDR3 is made up of 19 amino acids. The germline V gene has CDR1 DFQATT and CDR2 SNEGSKA (reference sequence). Trimming removed 0 bases at V and 0 bases at J, with 22 bases between.

This clonotype was picked up many times. V gene TRBV7-2 combines with J gene TRBJ2-5; perhaps TRBD2 as D (5 bases). V gave up 5 bases and J gave up 1 base, with 14 bases separating them. CDR3 size: 15 residues. Looked up from germline, CDR1 is SGHTA and CDR2 is FQGNSA. The CDR3 spells CASSPLLGGQETQYF. In DNA form, the CDR3 reads TGTGCCAGCAGCCCTCTACTAGGAGGCCAAGAGACCCAGTACTTC. The variable domain in full, with the rest retrieved from reference TRBV7-2 and TRBJ2-5, is GAGVSQSPSNKVTEKGKDVELRCDPISGHTALYWYRQSLGQGLEFLIYFQGNSAPDKSGLPSDRFSAERTGGSVSTLTIQRTQQEDSAVYLCASSPLLGGQETQYFGPGTRLLVL.

A single count supports this clonotype. The chain carries TRBV7-2 and TRBJ2-5; 11 nucleotides line up with TRBD2. The germline V gene encodes CDR1 SGHTA and CDR2 FQGNSA. This CDR3 region has 15 residues. Trimming cost V 5 bases and J 2 bases; bases outside gene matches: 4. CDR3 amino acids: CASSQGTSGQETQYF. The CDR3 region has the DNA TGTGCCAGCAGCCAGGGGACTAGCGGACAAGAGACCCAGTACTTC.

This clonotype was seen ten or more times. The chain employs TRBV9 and TRBJ1-4; D call uncertain. Trimming shortened V by 4 bases and J by 1 base, and 11 bases separated the two germline ends. Per germline, CDR1 SGDLS and CDR2 YYNGEE. The CDR3 is 15 amino acids. CDR3 DNA sequence: TGTGCCAGCAGCCCAGGACCGGTAACTAATGAAAAACTGTTTTTT. Protein sequence: CASSPGPVTNEKLFF.

This clonotype was found many times. The chain carries TRBV6-2 or TRBV6-3 and TRBJ2-7, with TRBD1 matching 11 bases. Germline CDR1 reads MNHEY; CDR2 reads SVGEGT. V gave up 7 bases and J gave up 1 base; unmatched junction bases: 6. The CDR3 contains 15 residues. CDR3 nucleotide sequence: TGTGCCAGCACCTTGGACAGGGGGCAGTCCTACGAGCAGTACTTC. Its protein product is CASTLDRGQSYEQYF.

Many counts were recorded for this clonotype. V usage is TRBV20-1 and J usage is TRBJ1-6; D ambiguous. The CDR3 length is 14 residues. V lost 5 bases to trimming and J lost 2 bases, with 10 bases between them. Germline V lookup: CDR1 DFQATT, CDR2 SNEGSKA (reference sequence). Here the CDR3 reads CSALRQTYNSPLHF. The CDR3 DNA sequence: TGCAGTGCTCTTCGCCAAACCTATAATTCACCCCTCCACTTT.

This clonotype showed up just a few times. J is TRBJ2-1 and V is TRBV19, with D hard to call. V was pared by 0 bases and J by 3 bases, with 18 bases between. The CDR3 sequence is 18 residues long. Looked up from germline, CDR1 is LNHDA and CDR2 is SQIVND (reference sequence). The CDR3 DNA is TGTGCCAGTAGTATAGAAGGGTCTGTGAGGACCCTCTACAATGAGCAGTTCTTC. Translating gives CASSIEGSVRTLYNEQFF.